These 21 T cell receptor beta chains came from one sample sequenced in a study of T-cell memory formation after mild COVID-19. TCRdb independently ran MiXCR on the 5' RACE reads; one entry per CDR3 protein. The sample lists about 88,000 distinct CDR3 sequences, 20% to 25% occurring once. Sample: PBMCs or a T cell subset sorted from them (not recorded which). The receptors were gathered from a man between 18 and 35 years old who had mild COVID-19 (a few samples of this study predate the infection). Cell type and time point are not known.

This clonotype has a handful of counts. The rearrangement joins TRBV5-1 to TRBJ2-3; possibly TRBD2 for D (5 bases). CDR1 SGHRS and CDR2 YFSETQ come from the germline V gene. This CDR3 is 19 amino acids long. Trimming cost V 1 base and J 0 bases, with 21 bases left between them. The CDR3 here is CASSLRGSGSAPSTDTQYF. The CDR3 DNA sequence: TGCGCCAGCAGCTTGAGAGGGTCGGGTTCAGCCCCCAGCACAGATACGCAGTATTTT.

This clonotype was seen a few times. V gene TRBV29-1 combines with J gene TRBJ2-1; 11 nucleotides line up with TRBD2. Germline trimming cut 6 bases from V and 0 bases from J; bases unmatched to any gene: 10. This CDR3 region has 17 residues. CDR1 is SQVTM, CDR2 ANQGSEA, per germline. CDR3 residues: CSVGRLAGRISYNEQFF. The CDR3 DNA reads TGCAGCGTCGGAAGACTAGCGGGGCGTATCTCCTACAATGAGCAGTTCTTC.

This clonotype was seen ten or more times. The chain combines TRBV4-3 with TRBJ2-5, with 7 bases aligning to TRBD1. The junction had 2 bases not matched to a gene; V was cut back by 0 bases and J by 1 base. This CDR3 comprises 15 residues. CDR1 is LGHNA and CDR2 is YSLEER in the germline V gene. The CDR3 sequence: CASSQDYRGQETQYF. In DNA, the CDR3 is TGCGCCAGCAGCCAAGATTACAGGGGCCAAGAGACCCAGTACTTC.

This sequence joins TRBV29-1 and TRBJ1-4, with D hard to call. Germline V lookup: CDR1 SQVTM, CDR2 ANQGSEA. CDR3 length: 11 amino acids. V was pared by 5 bases and J by 7 bases, with 8 bases between. The DNA of the CDR3 is TGCAGCGTTTTTTTCCGTGAAAAACTGTTTTTT. It translates to CSVFFREKLFF.

The table lists this clonotype with many counts. The rearrangement links TRBV4-1 to TRBJ1-1, with D possibly TRBD1 on 5 matching bases. The CDR3 length is 14 residues. Trimming cost V 4 bases and J 1 base, with 10 bases left between them. The V gene's germline CDR1 is MGHRA and CDR2 YSYEKL. The CDR3 DNA is TGCGCCAGCAGCCTCGGGACTGCGAACACTGAAGCTTTCTTT. Translation gives CASSLGTANTEAFF.

J is TRBJ1-1 and V is TRBV7-9; D remains unclear. Between the trimmed V and J ends, which lost 5 bases and 5 bases, there was a span of 15 bases. The CDR3 runs to 14 residues. The V gene's germline CDR1 is SEHNR and CDR2 FQNEAQ (reference sequence). The chain's CDR3 is CASSQLSIRTEAFF. As DNA, the CDR3 is TGTGCCAGCAGCCAATTAAGCATACGTACTGAAGCTTTCTTT.

This clonotype has just a few counts. The rearrangement joins TRBV5-1 to TRBJ2-5, with D possibly TRBD1 on 5 matching bases. The V end was cut by 0 bases, the J end by 3 bases, with 6 bases between. From germline, CDR1 is SGHRS and CDR2 YFSETQ. This CDR3 contains 13 residues. DNA for the CDR3: TGCGCCAGCAGCTTGGTCAGGGAAGAGACCCAGTACTTC. Translation gives CASSLVREETQYF.

The V gene is TRBV4-3, the J gene TRBJ1-4; D not resolved. Germline V lookup: CDR1 LGHNA, CDR2 YSLEER. Trimming shortened V by 3 bases and J by 7 bases, and 15 bases separated the two germline ends. CDR3 length: 15 amino acids. In DNA, the CDR3 is TGCGCCAGCAGCCAGTTGGCGGGCAGCCTTGAAAAACTGTTTTTT. This sequence encodes CASSQLAGSLEKLFF.

This clonotype was counted a few times. The V gene is TRBV7-9, the J gene TRBJ1-6; D is uncertain. V lost 4 bases, J lost 11 bases, and 15 bases lay in between. The length of the CDR3 is 14 residues. CDR1 is SEHNR, CDR2 FQNEAQ, per germline (reference sequence). The CDR3 is CASSSAQSWAPLHF. The CDR3 DNA sequence: TGTGCCAGCAGCTCCGCACAGAGTTGGGCACCCCTCCACTTT.

The rearrangement joins TRBV11-2 to TRBJ2-3; possible D gene TRBD2, 7 bases. Germline V gene sequence: CDR1 SGHAT, CDR2 FQNNGV. The CDR3 totals 16 residues. V was trimmed by 1 base and J by 3 bases, leaving 14 bases between them. CDR3 coding DNA: TGTGCCAGCAGCTTAGTCGGCGGGGGCCTTACAGATACGCAGTATTTT. Translated, it gives CASSLVGGGLTDTQYF.

This chain links TRBV3-1 with TRBJ2-7; 11 bases are a match to TRBD1. Per germline, CDR1 LGHDT and CDR2 YNNKEL (reference sequence). V lost 2 bases to trimming and J lost 4 bases; unmatched junction nucleotides: 4. This CDR3 is built from 15 residues. The CDR3 nucleotides are TGTGCCAGCAGCCAACCGGGACAGGGGGGATACGAGCAGTACTTC. This translates into CASSQPGQGGYEQYF.

This clonotype came up a few times. The chain is built from TRBV10-3 and TRBJ2-7; the D gene is possibly TRBD1 (6 bases). The V end lost 0 bases, the J end lost 0 bases, and 9 bases lay between the germline ends. The CDR3 loop spans 15 amino acids. Germline CDR1 is ENHRY and CDR2 is SYGVKD. CDR3: CAISESDRSSYEQYV. The CDR3 DNA reads as TGTGCCATCAGTGAGTCGGACAGAAGCTCCTACGAGCAGTACGTC.

The V gene is TRBV7-2, the J gene TRBJ2-2; 10 positions match TRBD2. Germline V gene data show CDR1 as SGHTA and CDR2 as FQGNSA. There are 15 residues in the CDR3. Trimming took 1 base from V and 4 from J; bases not matched to a gene: 0. CDR3 region: CASSLERGGTGELFF. The CDR3 DNA reads as TGTGCCAGCAGCTTAGAGCGGGGGGGCACCGGGGAGCTGTTTTTT.

CDR3 loop: CASSLGDRGLFEAFF. The CDR3, as DNA: TGTGCCAGCAGCTTAGGTGACAGGGGATTGTTTGAAGCTTTCTTT. V gene TRBV7-9 combines with J gene TRBJ1-1; TRBD1 matches 8 bases. This CDR3 has 15 amino acids. Germline V gene data show CDR1 as SEHNR and CDR2 as FQNEAQ (reference sequence). With 1 base clipped from V and 7 bases from J, the junction kept 8 bases outside the gene matches.

This clonotype has more than one count but fewer than ten. The rearrangement joins TRBV7-3 to TRBJ2-5; D is possibly TRBD1 (6 bases). This CDR3 is built from 16 residues. Trimming stripped 2 bases from V and 0 bases from J, with 13 bases between. Germline CDR1 SGHTA, CDR2 FQGTGA. The CDR3 loop reads CASSLQGLRDQETQYF. The CDR3 DNA is TGTGCCAGCAGCTTACAGGGGTTGAGGGACCAAGAGACCCAGTACTTC.

This clonotype was picked up one time. The V and J genes are TRBV7-9 and TRBJ2-3, with unresolved D. Germline assignment: CDR1 SEHNR and CDR2 FQNEAQ (reference sequence). V was trimmed by 5 bases and J by 6 bases, leaving 12 bases between them. The CDR3 runs to 13 residues. The DNA for the CDR3 is TGTGCCAGCAGCCCGACTCCCGGCGATACGCAGTATTTT. This encodes CASSPTPGDTQYF.

V and J are TRBV7-9 and TRBJ2-2; 10 bases fit TRBD2. The V and J ends lost 2 bases and 0 bases, in that order; junction bases with no gene match: 15. The CDR3 totals 21 residues. Looked up from germline, CDR1 is SEHNR and CDR2 is FQNEAQ (reference sequence). This chain's CDR3 is CASSLTVRLAGETTNTGELFF. CDR3 nucleotide sequence: TGTGCCAGCAGCTTAACGGTTCGCCTAGCGGGGGAAACTACGAACACCGGGGAGCTGTTTTTT. Full variable domain (outside the CDR3, taken from reference TRBV7-9 and TRBJ2-2): DTGVSQNPRHKITKRGQNVTFRCDPISEHNRLYWYRQTLGQGPEFLTYFQNEAQLEKSRLLSDRFSAERPKGSFSTLEIQRTEQGDSAMYLCASSLTVRLAGETTNTGELFFGEGSRLTVL.

This clonotype was seen a handful of times. CDR3 sequence reads: CASSPGLRTGELFF. CDR3 DNA: TGTGCCAGCAGTCCAGGTTTAAGGACCGGGGAGCTGTTTTTT. The V call is TRBV12-3 or TRBV12-4, the J call TRBJ2-2; no definite D call. This CDR3 spans 14 amino acids. Trimming took 5 bases from V and 5 from J, leaving 12 bases between them.

This clonotype occurred once. The chain employs TRBV28 and TRBJ2-3, with D maybe TRBD2 (6 bases). CDR1 is MDHEN, CDR2 SYDVKM, per germline. The CDR3 loop spans 15 amino acids. V gave up 8 bases and J gave up 0 bases, with 15 bases separating them. CDR3 protein: CASVLAGLSTDTQYF. Written as DNA, the CDR3 is TGTGCCAGCGTGTTGGCGGGACTCAGCACAGATACGCAGTATTTT.

V gene TRBV7-3 combines with J gene TRBJ2-5; 10 bases align to TRBD2. The CDR3 has 16 residues. Germline assignment: CDR1 SGHTA and CDR2 FQGTGA. After removal of 5 bases from V and 2 bases from J, the junction contained 8 bases not matched to a gene. The CDR3 spells CASSNGLAGEQETQYF. The CDR3 DNA reads TGTGCCAGCAGCAACGGGCTAGCGGGGGAGCAAGAGACCCAGTACTTC.

This clonotype was detected only a few times. The chain uses TRBV5-5 and TRBJ1-2; the D is unclear. The CDR3 spans 15 residues. Germline V gene sequence: CDR1 SGHKS, CDR2 YYEKEE (reference sequence). The V end was cut by 4 bases, the J end by 6 bases, with 19 bases between. CDR3 sequence (DNA): TGTGCCAGCAGCCCCTATGGACCGGCTATGGATGGCTACACCTTC. The encoded protein is CASSPYGPAMDGYTF. The whole variable domain, remainder taken from reference TRBV5-5 and TRBJ1-2, is DAGVTQSPTHLIKTRGQQVTLRCSPISGHKSVSWYQQVLGQGPQFIFQYYEKEERGRGNFPDRFSARQFPNYSSELNVNALLLGDSALYLCASSPYGPAMDGYTFGSGTRLTVV.